One T cell receptor beta chain is described in this entry. As the CDR3 is not closed by the conserved phenylalanine or tryptophan, this likely results from a read error. No DNA is shown, since the ends of the CDR3 on it are uncertain; the CDR3 is the one TCRdb lists. This record belongs to a study of CD8+CD57+ T cells in acquired aplastic anemia. Sequenced patients had shown CD8+CD57+ cell expansion by flow cytometry. Prior therapy had not been administered to any patient at the time of blood sampling. TCR beta VDJ and CDR3 profiles were obtained from a genomic DNA template. MiXCR was run by TCRdb on the reads, yielding one entry per CDR3 protein. The table has around 160,000 distinct CDR3 sequences, around half seen once. From its first to its last residue, the CDR3 has 11 amino acids. Germline CDR1 and CDR2: SQVTM and ANQGSEA.

The chain employs TRBV29-1 and TRBJ2-2; the listed D gene, TRBD1, was not tested against the DNA. The receptor comes from a human donor with aplastic anemia. Sequences were obtained from sorted CD4+, CD8+, or CD8+CD57+ T cells (not recorded which) from PBMCs. The CDR3 loop is CSVLTGTGELA.